This section outlines one T cell receptor (beta chain) sequence together with its context. Only in-frame clones appear in the TCRdb table, and some are missing; sequencing was by immunoSEQ multiplex PCR. The sample records roughly 72,000 clones, 60% to 85% being singletons. The data were taken from a study of blood T cell repertoires in COVID-19. The CDR3 totals 17 residues. Per the germline V gene, CDR1 is LGHNA and CDR2 is YSLEER. V lost 5 bases to trimming and J lost 3 bases; unmatched junction nucleotides: 10. The sample comprised peripheral blood. The receptor comes from a woman of 80 years or more with active or convalescent COVID-19. The chain is built from TRBV4-3 and TRBJ1-4, with 9 bases identical to TRBD1. DNA of the CDR3: TGCGCCAGCAGCTCCCGGGACAGGGCCTTCTCTAATGAAAAACTGTTTTTT. Translated, it gives CASSSRDRAFSNEKLFF.